Given below is one T cell receptor (beta chain) in context. Only in-frame clones appear in the TCRdb table, and some are missing; sequencing was by immunoSEQ multiplex PCR. The sample shows 58,000 or so clones, around nine tenths of them seen only once. The data stem from a study of T cell responses to AZD1222 COVID-19 vaccine. Germline loops: CDR1 SGHTA, CDR2 FQGNSA. The CDR3 length is 14 residues. V was clipped by 3 bases and J by 1 base; unmatched bases: 2. The clonotype comes from an adult who received the AZD1222 COVID-19 vaccine. This specimen consisted of peripheral blood, obtained 28 days after the second AZD1222 dose. This chain links TRBV7-2 with TRBJ1-2, with 7 bases identical to TRBD1. CDR3 coding DNA: TGTGCCAGCAGCTTGGGACAGCTTAACTATGGCTACACCTTC. This gives the protein CASSLGQLNYGYTF. Full variable domain (remainder filled in from reference TRBV7-2 and TRBJ1-2): GAGVSQSPSNKVTEKGKDVELRCDPISGHTALYWYRQSLGQGLEFLIYFQGNSAPDKSGLPSDRFSAERTGGSVSTLTIQRTQQEDSAVYLCASSLGQLNYGYTFGSGTRLTVV.